This T cell receptor beta chain was identified during a study of blood T cell repertoires in COVID-19 (dated by TCRdb to about 2020). Looking at the study overall: Samples from collaborators originated in the United States, Italy and Spain and spanned both the acute and convalescent phases of COVID-19. The material from the prospective study consisted of cDNA or gDNA derived from T cells, B-cell-depleted T cells, or PBMCs. Deeply sampled blood TCRbeta repertoires from subjects exposed to, actively infected with, or recovered from COVID-19 were included in the dataset. The repertoires were made available in a free public database intended to serve as a resource for research on the immune response to SARS-CoV-2. Samples were obtained from the ongoing ImmuneRACE study (first 160 participants) and from about 1,300 subjects provided by 6 global collaborators. A de-identified subject ID, COVID-19 status, age in years and sex were almost always included in the sample metadata. Where available, HLA class I and class II types were taken from metadata supplied by the sample provider and were not determined by assay-based typing.

The collaborating institutions used their own protocols to collect whole blood in K2EDTA tubes. Collaborator samples were shipped for TCRbeta analysis as frozen whole blood, isolated PBMCs, or DNA extracted from either sample type. The immunoSEQ Assay, a bias-controlled multiplex PCR, was used to amplify TCRbeta CDR3 regions from genomic DNA. The published analysis was carried out like this. Nucleated cell counts per sample were estimated from amplification of reference gene primers within the assay. To quantify the absolute abundance of each unique TCRbeta CDR3 rearrangement, sequence reads were collapsed and filtered. For each sample, productive Simpson clonality was calculated as the square root of Simpson's diversity index across productive rearrangements. This is the immuneACCESS table as TCRdb keeps it, with only in-frame sequences that have V and J called. A part of the clones is gone; compared with another copy, unresolved V genes explain less than half, and the rest is unexplained. V, J and clone size were drawn from that table, and D and trimming were deduced from the DNA. This sample lists more than 80,000 clones; over 80% were detected once. Of the sample, more than 2% is held by the ten largest clones.

About this clone: Its antigen target is currently unknown. No much larger clone is present one base from it, and per-base qualities are unavailable.

CDR1 is given as SGHAT and CDR2 as FQNNGV, both from the germline V gene. The cysteine opens and the phenylalanine closes a CDR3 of 15 amino acids. The CDR3 DNA has 45 bases and is translated from base 1. V trim: 0 bases; J trim: 2 bases; unmatched bases: 1. The study at large found these results: The quantity of clinical and demographic metadata differed by source and by participant and was supplied without curation.

Sequenced: peripheral blood. The rearranged segments are TRBV11-2 and TRBJ2-7, and 10 junction bases match TRBD2. This receptor was identified in a woman in her 70s with acute or convalescent COVID-19. The CDR3 amino acid sequence is: CASSLESGGAYEQYF. The DNA is TGTGCCAGCAGCTTAGAAAGCGGGGGGGCCTACGAGCAGTACTTC.